This TCR beta chain was recorded in a study of glioma-infiltrating T cells. The iRepertoire nested amplicon-rescue multiplex PCR amplified TCR alpha and beta CDR3s from RNA. TCRdb called the multiplex PCR reads again in MiXCR, with one record for every CDR3 protein. The sample records more than 95,000 distinct CDR3 sequences, around 23% being singletons. Concerning this clonotype: Its cognate antigen is unknown.

The V and J ends lost 8 bases and 0 bases respectively, with 14 bases between them. This CDR3 is built from 16 residues. Germline CDR1 reads SEHNR; CDR2 reads FQNEAQ (reference sequence). Study results and caveats: Above-expected tissue-blood divergence occurred in all gliomas, most in low-grade ones.

This receptor was identified in a human donor with low-grade glioma or glioblastoma, undergoing nonglioma brain surgery, or in good health (not recorded which). Sequenced material: glioma tissue, nonneoplastic brain tissue, or PBMCs (not recorded which). V usage is TRBV7-9 and J usage is TRBJ2-6; D is possibly TRBD2 (6 bases). This CDR3 is CASSGRRNSGANVLTF. CDR3 coding DNA: TGTGCCAGCTCGGGGAGGCGGAACTCTGGGGCCAACGTCCTGACTTTC.